Below are 30 T cell receptor beta chains sequenced from a single sample in a study of early T cells in non-severe SARS-CoV-2 infection. TCRdb ran MiXCR on the 5' RACE reads and lists one entry per CDR3 protein. The sample lists about 34,000 distinct CDR3 sequences, approximately 6% occurring once. The sequenced material came from whole blood. Every receptor here comes from an adult who was a healthcare worker with PCR-confirmed SARS-CoV-2 infection or an uninfected control (not recorded which).

This clonotype was recorded at least ten times. CDR3 in DNA: TGTGCCAGCAGCTTAGTATCCAACACCGGGGAGCTGTTTTTT. It is translated as CASSLVSNTGELFF. The V call is TRBV11-3, the J call TRBJ2-2; D is unclear. The CDR3 contains 14 residues. The ends were cut back, 1 base at V and 2 bases at J, with 5 bases in the middle. Germline CDR1 reads SGHNT; CDR2 reads YENEEA. The variable domain in full, with the rest retrieved from reference TRBV11-3 and TRBJ2-2, is EAGVVQSPRYKIIEKKQPVAFWCNPISGHNTLYWYLQNLGQGPELLIRYENEEAVDDSQLPKDRFSAERLKGVDSTLKIQPAELGDSAVYLCASSLVSNTGELFFGEGSRLTVL.

There are a few counts of this clonotype. Germline is not matched at one junction end, which may reflect a read error. The CDR3 DNA reads as TGTGCCAGCAGTTTAGAAAATCCGGGACTGAGCCGCTTT. Its protein is CASSLENPGLSRF. The chain carries TRBV27 and TRBJ1-6; tentative D call: TRBD1 (5 bases). Germline V gives CDR1 MNHEY, CDR2 SMNVEV (reference sequence). The CDR3 covers 13 residues.

The chain has TRBV28 and TRBJ2-6; a weak D match, TRBD1 (5 bases). CDR3 length equals 14 residues. Germline loops: CDR1 MDHEN, CDR2 SYDVKM. Trimming stripped 6 bases from V and 0 bases from J, with 6 bases between. CDR3 in amino acids: CASRQGSGANVLTF. CDR3 bases: TGTGCCAGCAGGCAGGGCTCTGGGGCCAACGTCCTGACTTTC.

The sample holds many counts of this clonotype. This sequence joins TRBV5-1 and TRBJ2-7; a possible D gene is TRBD1 (6 bases). Germline CDR1 reads SGHRS; CDR2 reads YFSETQ. With 4 bases removed from V and 1 base from J, the gap between germline ends came to 18 bases. The CDR3 is 16 residues long. The CDR3 loop is CASSPGTPGNSYEQYF. The DNA of the CDR3 is TGCGCCAGCAGCCCCGGGACACCCGGGAATTCCTACGAGCAGTACTTC.

This clonotype was counted ten times or more. V is TRBV29-1 and J is TRBJ1-4, with a weak D call TRBD1 (6 bases). The germline CDR1 and CDR2 sequences are SQVTM and ANQGSEA. Trimming left V 5 bases short and J 3 bases short, with 10 bases between. The CDR3 spans 13 residues. The CDR3 DNA is TGCAGCGTTATAAGGACAGCTAATGAAAAACTGTTTTTT. The encoded protein is CSVIRTANEKLFF.

The J gene is TRBJ2-7, the V gene TRBV7-9, with 11 bases lining up with TRBD2. This CDR3 is built from 15 residues. V was pared by 5 bases and J by 3 bases, with 6 bases of the junction left unmatched. Germline values: CDR1 SEHNR, CDR2 FQNEAQ (reference sequence). The CDR3, as DNA: TGTGCCAGCAGCCCTCAACTAGCGGGGGACTACGAGCAGTACTTC. Translated, it gives CASSPQLAGDYEQYF.

Many counts were recorded for this clonotype. V is TRBV11-2 and J is TRBJ2-7; 9 bases agree with TRBD2. The length of the CDR3 is 17 residues. The V segment lost 6 bases and the J segment 3 bases; nucleotides outside the gene matches: 15. Per germline, CDR1 SGHAT and CDR2 FQNNGV. CDR3 amino acids: CASRRLAGIDILYEQYF. In DNA form, the CDR3 reads TGTGCCAGCAGGCGTCTAGCGGGGATAGATATTCTCTACGAGCAGTACTTC.

In its sample, this clonotype was seen many times. This chain links TRBV29-1 with TRBJ2-1, with unresolved D. This CDR3 spans 13 amino acids. Trimming removed 7 bases from V and 6 bases from J, with 16 bases in between. Germline V gene data show CDR1 as SQVTM and CDR2 as ANQGSEA. CDR3 sequence reads: CSAPEGISNEQFF. The CDR3 region has the DNA TGCAGCGCCCCCGAAGGGATAAGCAATGAGCAGTTCTTC.

This clonotype is judged medium-sized. V usage is TRBV20-1 and J usage is TRBJ2-5; unclear D gene. V was trimmed by 6 bases and J by 5 bases, leaving 13 bases between them. The CDR3 loop spans 12 amino acids. Germline V gene lookup returns CDR1 DFQATT and CDR2 SNEGSKA (reference sequence). The CDR3, as DNA: TGCAGTGCCACTCCATTGGCGGAGACCCAGTACTTC. Translated: CSATPLAETQYF.

The rearrangement joins TRBV5-4 to TRBJ2-3; possibly TRBD2 for D (6 bases). This CDR3 is 18 amino acids long. Germline V gene lookup returns CDR1 SGHNT and CDR2 YYREEE (reference sequence). The V and J ends lost 3 bases and 0 bases respectively, with 20 bases between them. DNA of the CDR3: TGTGCCAGCAGCTGGCCCAAAGATAGCGGACCTAGCACAGATACGCAGTATTTT. Its protein product is CASSWPKDSGPSTDTQYF.

This clonotype was observed at least ten times. This rearrangement joins TRBV10-1 to TRBJ2-2; D is unclear. The length of the CDR3 is 12 residues. Trimming took off 9 bases at V and 3 bases at J, with 8 bases between the two ends. The germline gives CDR1 WNHNN, CDR2 SYGVQD (reference sequence). CDR3 in amino acids: CASRGYTGELFF. CDR3 nucleotide sequence: TGCGCCAGTCGCGGATACACCGGGGAGCTGTTTTTT.

This clonotype was recorded a few times. The rearrangement links TRBV5-1 to TRBJ1-1; 8 nucleotides agree with TRBD1. V shed 4 bases and J 2 bases; nucleotides not matched to a gene: 10. Germline assignment: CDR1 SGHRS and CDR2 YFSETQ. The CDR3 has 16 residues. In DNA form, the CDR3 reads TGCGCCAGCAGCAAGACAGGGGAACGGTTAAACACTGAAGCTTTCTTT. Residues: CASSKTGERLNTEAFF.

Many counts were recorded for this clonotype. The V gene is TRBV12-3 or TRBV12-4, the J gene TRBJ1-5, with D perhaps matching TRBD1 (5 bases). This CDR3 has 15 amino acids. Trimming removed 2 bases from V and 5 bases from J, with 13 bases in between. Here the CDR3 DNA reads TGTGCCAGCAGTTTACAAGGCGGGGCAGATCAGCCCCAGCATTTT. Its translation is CASSLQGGADQPQHF.

This clonotype is a singleton in its sample. This chain joins TRBV12-3 or TRBV12-4 and TRBJ1-1; D remains ambiguous. The ends were cut back, 5 bases at V and 7 bases at J, with 8 bases in the middle. CDR3 length: 11 residues. The CDR3 nucleotides are TGTGCCAGCAGTCCGGGCCATGAAGCTTTCTTT. This translates into CASSPGHEAFF.

In this sample, this clonotype turned up many times. The V and J genes are TRBV12-3 or TRBV12-4 and TRBJ2-1, with D tentatively TRBD2 (6 bases). Trimming stripped 6 bases from V and 4 bases from J, with 16 bases between. The CDR3 extends over 15 amino acids. The CDR3 DNA reads as TGTGCCAGCAGCAAGTCGACTAGTCGGTACAATGAGCAGTTCTTC. It yields the protein CASSKSTSRYNEQFF.

This CDR3 is CASSHRKVGTGGRNEQFF. DNA for the CDR3: TGTGCCAGCAGCCACCGTAAGGTAGGGACAGGGGGTCGCAATGAGCAGTTCTTC. V gene TRBV3-1 combines with J gene TRBJ2-1; 11 nucleotides align to TRBD1. The trim removed 3 bases at V and 6 bases at J, leaving 13 bases unmatched. Germline V gives CDR1 LGHDT, CDR2 YNNKEL (reference sequence). The CDR3 has 18 residues.

This clonotype was observed at least ten times. The chain employs TRBV4-3 and TRBJ1-1; D unclear. V lost 0 bases to trimming and J lost 0 bases, with 8 bases between them. CDR1 is LGHNA, CDR2 YSLEER, per germline. This CDR3 spans 15 amino acids. The CDR3 DNA is TGCGCCAGCAGCCAAGATGGGCAGCTGAACACTGAAGCTTTCTTT. The encoded protein is CASSQDGQLNTEAFF.

The J gene is TRBJ1-2, the V gene TRBV12-3 or TRBV12-4, with D tentatively TRBD1 (5 bases). The CDR3 has 14 residues. V dropped 7 bases and J dropped 4 bases, with 16 bases sitting between them. DNA of the CDR3: TGTGCCAGCACCCTCACCGGACAAATCTATGGCTACACCTTC. Protein product: CASTLTGQIYGYTF.

This clonotype appeared many times. V is TRBV6-5 and J is TRBJ2-2; no firm D call. The CDR3 is 12 residues long. Germline loops: CDR1 MNHEY, CDR2 SVGAGI. Trimming cost V 1 base and J 3 bases, with 0 bases left between them. CDR3 amino acids: CASSYYTGELFF. CDR3 nucleotides: TGTGCCAGCAGTTACTACACCGGGGAGCTGTTTTTT.

This clonotype came up many times. The chain employs TRBV12-3 or TRBV12-4 and TRBJ1-1; no firm D call. V was cut by 6 bases and J by 4 bases, with 18 bases left in between. The CDR3 spans 15 residues. CDR3 protein: CASSSDPPVPTEAFF. The CDR3 DNA sequence: TGTGCCAGCAGCTCAGATCCCCCCGTCCCCACTGAAGCTTTCTTT.

This clonotype came up many times. The chain recombines TRBV6-2 or TRBV6-3 with TRBJ1-1; no firm D call. Germline assignment: CDR1 MNHEY and CDR2 SVGEGT. V was shortened by 6 bases and J by 0 bases, with 8 bases between the two germline ends. This CDR3 region has 13 residues. This chain's CDR3 is CASRQGLNTEAFF. The CDR3 DNA sequence: TGTGCCAGCAGACAAGGCTTGAACACTGAAGCTTTCTTT.

This clonotype showed up just a few times. The CDR3 loop is CATSLWAASTDTQYF. The CDR3 DNA follows: TGTGCCACCTCACTATGGGCGGCTAGCACAGATACGCAGTATTTT. The chain employs TRBV19 and TRBJ2-3; the D is unclear. The V end was cut by 10 bases, the J end by 0 bases, with 17 bases between. CDR3 size: 15 residues. Germline CDR1 is LNHDA and CDR2 is SQIVND (reference sequence).

The table lists this clonotype with many counts. The chain recombines TRBV6-1 with TRBJ2-5, with D maybe TRBD1 (8 bases). V was clipped by 6 bases and J by 2 bases, with 16 bases between them. Germline CDR1 and CDR2: MNHNS and SASEGT. The CDR3 contains 15 residues. CDR3 bases: TGTGCCAGCAGCGAGGTACAGGGGGGGCAAGAGACCCAGTACTTC. Protein sequence: CASSEVQGGQETQYF.

This clonotype came up many times. The V call is TRBV24-1, the J call TRBJ2-7; TRBD1 matches at 8 bases. Unmatched junction bases numbered 8, after V lost 9 bases and J lost 2 bases. This CDR3 spans 14 amino acids. Germline CDR1 is KGHDR and CDR2 is SFDVKD. This chain's CDR3 is CATAPQGGAYEQYF. Here the CDR3 DNA reads TGTGCCACCGCCCCACAGGGGGGAGCCTACGAGCAGTACTTC.

The V and J genes are TRBV7-9 and TRBJ2-7, with D unresolved. V lost 1 base and J 2 bases, leaving 9 bases between the germline ends. CDR1 is SEHNR, CDR2 FQNEAQ, per germline (reference sequence). The length of the CDR3 is 14 residues. The CDR3: CASSLVAGTYEQYF. The CDR3 nucleotides read TGTGCCAGCAGCTTAGTTGCAGGAACCTACGAGCAGTACTTC.

Ten or more counts support this clonotype. The J gene is TRBJ1-1, the V gene TRBV7-9; 10 bases match TRBD1. CDR3 size: 15 residues. V lost 5 bases and J lost 1; bases outside the gene matches: 4. Germline V gene lookup returns CDR1 SEHNR and CDR2 FQNEAQ (reference sequence). CDR3 region: CASSPWDRGNTEAFF. The DNA for the CDR3 is TGTGCCAGCAGCCCATGGGACAGGGGGAACACTGAAGCTTTCTTT.

This clonotype was seen repeatedly, ten times or more. The V gene is TRBV15, the J gene TRBJ1-6, with unresolved D. Trimming removed 0 bases from V and 0 bases from J, with 9 bases in between. CDR3 size: 17 residues. Germline V lookup: CDR1 LNHNV, CDR2 YYDKDF (reference sequence). As DNA, the CDR3 is TGTGCCACCAGCAGAGATAAGAGCAGCTCCTATAATTCACCCCTCCACTTT. Translated, it gives CATSRDKSSSYNSPLHF.

This chain joins TRBV7-9 and TRBJ2-7; perhaps D is TRBD1 or TRBD2 (5 bases each). V lost 3 bases and J lost 0, with 12 bases in between. Germline CDR1 SEHNR, CDR2 FQNEAQ (reference sequence). CDR3 length: 15 amino acids. The CDR3 protein is CASSLWGSGSYEQYF. The CDR3 DNA sequence: TGTGCCAGCAGCTTGTGGGGGTCTGGCTCCTACGAGCAGTACTTC.

This clonotype was picked up many times. The junction departs from germline at one end; a sequencing error may be responsible. The chain recombines TRBV5-6 with TRBJ2-7; TRBD1 matches 9 bases. This CDR3 has 13 residues. The germline gives CDR1 SGHDT, CDR2 YYEEEE. CDR3 DNA: TGTGCCAGCAGCACGGGACAGGGTACCAATCCGGGGTTC. This encodes CASSTGQGTNPGF.

The sample holds many counts of this clonotype. V is TRBV12-3 or TRBV12-4 and J is TRBJ2-3, with D tentatively TRBD1 (5 bases). There are 13 residues in the CDR3. Trimming removed 3 bases from V and 5 bases from J, with 9 bases in between. As DNA, the CDR3 is TGTGCCAGCAGTTTTGGGGCAGGAGATACGCAGTATTTT. This gives the protein CASSFGAGDTQYF.